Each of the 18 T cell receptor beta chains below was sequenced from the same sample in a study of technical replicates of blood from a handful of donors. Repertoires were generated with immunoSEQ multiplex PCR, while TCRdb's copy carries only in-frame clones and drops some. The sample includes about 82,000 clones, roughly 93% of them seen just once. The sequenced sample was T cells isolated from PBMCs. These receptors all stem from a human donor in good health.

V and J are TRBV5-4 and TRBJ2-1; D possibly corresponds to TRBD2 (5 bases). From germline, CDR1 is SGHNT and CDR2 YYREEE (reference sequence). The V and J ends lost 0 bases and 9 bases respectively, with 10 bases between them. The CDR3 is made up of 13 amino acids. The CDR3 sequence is CASSLVSASEQFF. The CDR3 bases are TGTGCCAGCAGCTTGGTTAGCGCTAGTGAGCAGTTCTTC.

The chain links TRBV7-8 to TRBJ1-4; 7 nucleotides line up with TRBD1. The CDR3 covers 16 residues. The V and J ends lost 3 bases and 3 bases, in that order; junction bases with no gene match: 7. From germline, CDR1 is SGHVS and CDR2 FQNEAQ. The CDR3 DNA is TGTGCCAGCAGCTTTACGACCGGGACAGCTAATGAAAAACTGTTTTTT. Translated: CASSFTTGTANEKLFF.

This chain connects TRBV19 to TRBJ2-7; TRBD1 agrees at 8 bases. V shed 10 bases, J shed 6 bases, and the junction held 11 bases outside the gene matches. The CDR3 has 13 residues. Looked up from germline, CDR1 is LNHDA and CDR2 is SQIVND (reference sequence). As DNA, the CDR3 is TGTGCCACACAGGACAGGGTAGGTTCCGAGCAGTACTTC. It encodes CATQDRVGSEQYF.

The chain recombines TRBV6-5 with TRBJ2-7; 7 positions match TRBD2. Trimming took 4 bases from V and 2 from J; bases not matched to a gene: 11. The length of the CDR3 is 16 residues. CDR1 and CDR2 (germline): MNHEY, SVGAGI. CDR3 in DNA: TGTGCCAGCAGTTTATCCGGAACAGCGGGAACCTACGAGCAGTACTTC. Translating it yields CASSLSGTAGTYEQYF.

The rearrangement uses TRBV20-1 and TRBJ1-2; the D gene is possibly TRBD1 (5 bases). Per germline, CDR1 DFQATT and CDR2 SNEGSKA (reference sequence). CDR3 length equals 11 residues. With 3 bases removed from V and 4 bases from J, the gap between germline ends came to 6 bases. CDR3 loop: CSARGLYGYTF. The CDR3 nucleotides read TGCAGTGCTAGGGGGCTCTATGGCTACACCTTC.

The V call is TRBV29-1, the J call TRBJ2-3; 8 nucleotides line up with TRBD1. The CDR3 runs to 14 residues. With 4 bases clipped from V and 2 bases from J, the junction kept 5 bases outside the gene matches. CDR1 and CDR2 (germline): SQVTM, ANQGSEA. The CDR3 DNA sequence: TGCAGCGTTGGGACAGGGACCTCCACAGATACGCAGTATTTT. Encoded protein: CSVGTGTSTDTQYF.

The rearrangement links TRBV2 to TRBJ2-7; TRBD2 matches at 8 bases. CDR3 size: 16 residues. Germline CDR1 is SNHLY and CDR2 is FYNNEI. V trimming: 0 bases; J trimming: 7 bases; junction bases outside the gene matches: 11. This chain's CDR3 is CASSEAQAGVEDEQYF. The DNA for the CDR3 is TGTGCCAGCAGTGAAGCCCAAGCGGGAGTTGAGGATGAGCAGTACTTC.

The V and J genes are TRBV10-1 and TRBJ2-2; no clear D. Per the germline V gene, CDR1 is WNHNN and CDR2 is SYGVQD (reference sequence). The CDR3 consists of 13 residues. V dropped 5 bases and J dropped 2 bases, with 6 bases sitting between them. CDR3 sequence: CASSSVNTGELFF. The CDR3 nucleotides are TGCGCCAGCAGTAGCGTAAACACCGGGGAGCTGTTTTTT.

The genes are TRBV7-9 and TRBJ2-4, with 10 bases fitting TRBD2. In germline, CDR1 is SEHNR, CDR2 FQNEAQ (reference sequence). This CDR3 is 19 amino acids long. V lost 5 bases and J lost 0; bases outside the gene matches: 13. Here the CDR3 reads CASSPKKGLAVVAKNIQYF. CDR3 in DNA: TGTGCCAGCAGCCCAAAAAAAGGACTAGCGGTCGTAGCCAAAAACATTCAGTACTTC.

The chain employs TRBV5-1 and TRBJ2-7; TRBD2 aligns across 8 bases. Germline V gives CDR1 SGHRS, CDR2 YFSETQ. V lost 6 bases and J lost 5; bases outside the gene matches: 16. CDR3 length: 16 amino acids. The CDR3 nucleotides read TGCGCCAGCACCCAACAGCCACGGGAGGGCCAGAACGAGCAGTACTTC. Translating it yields CASTQQPREGQNEQYF.

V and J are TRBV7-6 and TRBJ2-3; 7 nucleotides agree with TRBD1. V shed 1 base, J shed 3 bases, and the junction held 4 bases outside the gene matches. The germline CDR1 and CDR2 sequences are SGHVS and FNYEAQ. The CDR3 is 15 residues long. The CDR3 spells CASSLVGGRTDTQYF. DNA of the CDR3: TGTGCCAGCAGCTTAGTAGGGGGCAGGACAGATACGCAGTATTTT. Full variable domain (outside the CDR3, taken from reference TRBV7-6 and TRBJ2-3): GAGVSQSPRYKVTKRGQDVALRCDPISGHVSLYWYRQALGQGPEFLTYFNYEAQQDKSGLPNDRFSAERPEGSISTLTIQRTEQRDSAMYRCASSLVGGRTDTQYFGPGTRLTVL.

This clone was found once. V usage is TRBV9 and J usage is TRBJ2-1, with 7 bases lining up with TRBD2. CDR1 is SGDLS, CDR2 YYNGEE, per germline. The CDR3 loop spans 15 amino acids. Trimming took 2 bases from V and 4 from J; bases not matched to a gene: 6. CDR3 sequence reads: CASSVTGGLYNEQFF. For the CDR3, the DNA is TGTGCCAGCAGCGTCACGGGGGGATTGTACAATGAGCAGTTCTTC.

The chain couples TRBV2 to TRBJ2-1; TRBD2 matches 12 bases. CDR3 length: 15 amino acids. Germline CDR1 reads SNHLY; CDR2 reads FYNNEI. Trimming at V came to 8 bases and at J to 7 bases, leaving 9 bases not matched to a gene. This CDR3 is CASQFLAGGWNEQFF. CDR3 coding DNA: TGTGCCAGCCAATTTCTAGCGGGAGGGTGGAATGAGCAGTTCTTC.

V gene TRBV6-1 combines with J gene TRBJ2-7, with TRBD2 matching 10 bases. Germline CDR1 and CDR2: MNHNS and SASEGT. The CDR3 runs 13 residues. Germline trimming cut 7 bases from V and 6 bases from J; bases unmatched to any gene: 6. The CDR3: CASKKREGPEQYF. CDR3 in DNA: TGTGCCAGCAAGAAGCGGGAGGGCCCCGAGCAGTACTTC.

CDR3 loop: CASSLGRAEQYF. For the CDR3, the DNA is TGTGCCAGCAGCTTGGGGAGGGCCGAGCAGTACTTC. This chain joins TRBV5-4 and TRBJ2-7, with D maybe TRBD2 (6 bases). Trimming shortened V by 0 bases and J by 6 bases, and 7 bases separated the two germline ends. The CDR3 runs to 12 residues. The V gene's germline CDR1 is SGHNT and CDR2 YYREEE (reference sequence). The entire variable domain, with the rest obtained from reference TRBV5-4 and TRBJ2-7, is as follows: ETGVTQSPTHLIKTRGQQVTLRCSSQSGHNTVSWYQQALGQGPQFIFQYYREEENGRGNFPPRFSGLQFPNYSSELNVNALELDDSALYLCASSLGRAEQYFGPGTRLTVT.

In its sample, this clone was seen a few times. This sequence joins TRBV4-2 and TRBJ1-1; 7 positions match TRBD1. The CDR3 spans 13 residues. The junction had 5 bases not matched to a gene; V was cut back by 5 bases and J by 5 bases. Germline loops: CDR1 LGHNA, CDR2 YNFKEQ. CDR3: CASSIDRATEAFF. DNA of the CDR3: TGTGCCAGCAGCATTGACAGGGCGACTGAAGCTTTCTTT.

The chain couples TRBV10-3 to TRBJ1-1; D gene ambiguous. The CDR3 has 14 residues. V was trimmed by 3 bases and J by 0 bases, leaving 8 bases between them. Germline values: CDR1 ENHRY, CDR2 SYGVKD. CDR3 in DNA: TGTGCCATCAGTGAATTAGAAATGAACACTGAAGCTTTCTTT. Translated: CAISELEMNTEAFF.

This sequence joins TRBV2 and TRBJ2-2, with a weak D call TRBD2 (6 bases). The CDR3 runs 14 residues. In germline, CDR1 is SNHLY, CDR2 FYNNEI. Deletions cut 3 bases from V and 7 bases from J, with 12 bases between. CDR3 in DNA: TGTGCCAGCAGTGAGGAAAGGGAGGTCGGGGAGCTGTTTTTT. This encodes CASSEEREVGELFF.